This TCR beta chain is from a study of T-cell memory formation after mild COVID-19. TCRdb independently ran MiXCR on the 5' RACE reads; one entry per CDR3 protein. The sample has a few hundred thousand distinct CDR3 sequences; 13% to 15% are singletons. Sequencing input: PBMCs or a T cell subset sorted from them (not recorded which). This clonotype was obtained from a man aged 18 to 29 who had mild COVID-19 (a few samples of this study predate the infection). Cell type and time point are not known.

CDR3 sequence: CASSLVGQFANTGELFF. The DNA for the CDR3 is TGTGCCAGCAGCTTAGTTGGACAGTTCGCGAACACCGGGGAGCTGTTTTTT. This sequence joins TRBV7-2 and TRBJ2-2; a possible D gene is TRBD1 (6 bases). V was shortened by 1 base and J by 0 bases, with 12 bases between the two germline ends. The germline gives CDR1 SGHTA, CDR2 FQGNSA. The CDR3 runs to 17 residues.